This is a list of T cell receptor beta chains from one sample in a study of neurological immune-mediated disorders. TCRdb reanalysed the 5' RACE reads using MiXCR and keeps one entry per CDR3 protein. The sample yields some 80,000 distinct CDR3 sequences, 5.8% seen once. Sequenced material: PBMCs. The receptor source for this set is a woman aged 60-70 years with multiple sclerosis. Both conserved end residues are part of each CDR3. The D gene is left open where the match is weak. The size entry is marked missing in some rows and otherwise reads once, few, many or a size class.

. | many | TRBJ2-5 | TRBV6-5 | CASSFSETQYF
. | many | TRBJ2-7 | TRBV20-1 | CSARRDSPYEQYF
. | many | TRBJ1-1 | TRBV12-3/TRBV12-4 | CASSFLLNTEAFF
. | few | TRBJ1-1 | TRBV6-6 | CASSYGVGGRNTEAFF
. | many | TRBJ2-5 | TRBV20-1 | CSARDPARETQYF
. | many | TRBJ2-5 | TRBV11-2 | CASSLRGNQETQYF
. | many | TRBJ1-3 | TRBV7-9 | CASSLHASGNTIYF
. | many | TRBJ1-1 | TRBV12-3/TRBV12-4 | CASSLSGTQNTEAFF
. | many | TRBJ1-2 | TRBV5-1 | CASSPGVHYGYTF
TRBD1 | many | TRBJ2-7 | TRBV10-3 | CAIRPLGQSYEQYF
TRBD2 | . | TRBJ2-3 | TRBV9 | CASSVSSGGAEGTQYF
TRBD1 | many | TRBJ1-1 | TRBV5-1 | CASSHDRGMNTEAFF
TRBD1 | many | TRBJ1-2 | TRBV19 | CASGQGAGGYTF
. | many | TRBJ1-2 | TRBV5-1 | CASSFETGNYGYTF
. | many | TRBJ2-6 | TRBV5-1 | CASSLSGQPGANVLTF
. | many | TRBJ2-2 | TRBV29-1 | CSVRPGDTGELFF
. | many | TRBJ2-6 | TRBV5-1 | CASSGDGANVLTF
. | many | TRBJ1-4 | TRBV5-5 | CASSLVNEKLFF
TRBD2 | many | TRBJ2-7 | TRBV6-5 | CASSYVASGGYEQYF
. | many | TRBJ2-3 | TRBV4-1 | CASSQDHGYSTDTQYF
TRBD1 | many | TRBJ1-2 | TRBV3-1 | CASSQGGQNYGYTF
. | many | TRBJ1-5 | TRBV6-6 | CASSSSGVVSNQPQHF
. | many | TRBJ2-2 | TRBV25-1 | CASSDLTLGPQDRLFF
TRBD1 | many | TRBJ1-6 | TRBV11-3 | CASSEGQDNSPLHF
TRBD1 | many | TRBJ1-5 | TRBV6-1 | CASSERWEGANQPQHF
. | many | TRBJ2-7 | TRBV7-9 | CASSSSASGVASEEQYF
TRBD1 | many | TRBJ2-7 | TRBV20-1 | CSARVPDRGSNEQYF
. | many | TRBJ2-4 | TRBV2 | CASRHSEGAKNIQYF
. | . | TRBJ1-2 | TRBV2 | CASRGNRVVYGYTF
TRBD1 | many | TRBJ1-5 | TRBV20-1 | CSAPGQGPNQPQHF
TRBD1 | few | TRBJ1-5 | TRBV5-1 | CASSLGIEDRWHF
TRBD1 | few | TRBJ1-2 | TRBV6-6 | CASSYSSGGASVGYTF
. | many | TRBJ2-1 | TRBV4-2 | CASSPRQTIDNEQFF
TRBD2 | many | TRBJ2-5 | TRBV28 | CASKLAGGMTAQYF
. | medium-sized | TRBJ2-5 | TRBV10-3 | CAISFDGETQYF
. | many | TRBJ1-4 | TRBV20-1 | CSAAGGGGYEKLFF
TRBD1 | many | TRBJ2-5 | TRBV7-2 | CASSLLPRGTQETQYF
. | many | TRBJ2-3 | TRBV29-1 | CSVEFDSGYTDTQYF
. | many | TRBJ2-3 | TRBV3-1 | CASSSTGDTQYF
. | many | TRBJ2-2 | TRBV5-1 | CASSLGGVNTGELFF
. | many | TRBJ1-2 | TRBV5-1 | CASSLVQGNYGYTF
. | many | TRBJ2-5 | TRBV7-2 | CASSSSRGAVETQYF
. | many | TRBJ2-1 | TRBV28 | CASSRHPQRPPYGEQFF
. | many | TRBJ2-5 | TRBV7-8 | CASSFPRRQETQYF